A selection of T cell receptor beta chains follows, all from one sample in a study of T cell repertoires in cytomegalovirus infection. TCRdb re-called the reads with MiXCR, one entry per CDR3 protein. Here the sample spans about 310,000 distinct CDR3 sequences, about 25% being singletons. No antigens are known for them. Specimen: cultured PBMCs, collected from culture after CMV antigen stimulation. Source of these receptors: a human donor in good health (CMV status not recorded). Some clones in this sample may be carry-over from other donors' samples. Each CDR3 is given with its conserved first and last residue. The D gene is left open where the match is weak. The size of a clone is reported for some rows only, either as once, few or many, or as a class for expanded clones.

>TRBV28|NA|TRBJ1-2|NA
CASSNPFIGGDYGYTF
TGTGCCAGCAGCAACCCCTTTATCGGGGGCGACTATGGCTACACCTTC
>TRBV20-1|NA|TRBJ2-7|NA
CSALEVGRNSYEQYF
TGCAGTGCTTTAGAAGTCGGACGTAACTCCTACGAGCAGTACTTC
>TRBV7-9|NA|TRBJ1-6|few
CASSRSPEGSPLHF
TGTGCCAGCAGCCGATCCCCAGAAGGGTCACCCCTCCACTTT
>TRBV7-2|NA|TRBJ1-3|few
CASSPRGLKGNTIYF
TGTGCCAGCAGCCCTAGAGGGCTCAAGGGAAACACCATATATTTT
>TRBV7-8|NA|TRBJ2-2|few
CASSLLGGPTGELFF
TGTGCCAGCAGCCTGCTGGGAGGTCCCACCGGGGAGCTGTTTTTT
>TRBV12-3/TRBV12-4|NA|TRBJ1-5|many
CASSSFNQPQHF
TGTGCCAGCAGCTCCTTCAATCAGCCCCAGCATTTT
>TRBV7-8|TRBD1|TRBJ2-7|many
CASSPERQGLYEQYF
TGTGCCAGCAGCCCTGAAAGACAGGGGCTTTACGAGCAGTACTTC
>TRBV29-1|TRBD2|TRBJ2-1|NA
CSVARRLAGESGEQFF
TGCAGCGTTGCCAGAAGACTAGCGGGCGAGAGTGGTGAGCAGTTCTTC
>TRBV7-2|TRBD1|TRBJ1-3|many
CASSVDRGLPWSSGNTIYF
TGTGCCAGCAGCGTGGACAGGGGGCTACCGTGGAGCTCTGGAAACACCATATATTTT
>TRBV7-2|NA|TRBJ1-1|many
CASSPQRRTEAFF
TGTGCCAGCAGCCCACAGAGGCGGACTGAAGCTTTCTTT
>TRBV13|NA|TRBJ2-7|NA
CASSRGISYEQYF
TGTGCCAGCAGCCGGGGGATCTCCTACGAGCAGTACTTC
>TRBV20-1|NA|TRBJ1-2|NA
CSADPGYGYTF
TGCAGTGCAGACCCGGGCTATGGCTACACCTTC
>TRBV29-1|NA|TRBJ2-2|many
CSVGTAGGGELFF
TGCAGCGTTGGGACCGCTGGAGGCGGGGAGCTGTTTTTT
>TRBV12-3/TRBV12-4|NA|TRBJ2-3|NA
CASSLRDPSTDTQYF
TGTGCCAGCAGTTTACGGGACCCTAGCACAGATACGCAGTATTTT
>TRBV27|TRBD1|TRBJ1-4|NA
CASSTQGVLNEKLFF
TGTGCCAGCAGTACGCAGGGGGTTTTGAATGAAAAACTGTTTTTT
>TRBV11-2|TRBD2|TRBJ2-1|many
CASSSRLAGENEQFF
TGTGCCAGCAGTTCCAGACTAGCGGGAGAGAATGAGCAGTTCTTC
>TRBV19|TRBD2|TRBJ2-1|few
CASSTWGLAGYNEQFF
TGTGCCAGTAGTACGTGGGGGCTAGCGGGGTACAATGAGCAGTTCTTC
>TRBV10-3|NA|TRBJ2-5|few
CAISESGDGRETQYF
TGTGCCATCAGTGAATCTGGGGATGGCCGAGAGACCCAGTACTTC
>TRBV28|TRBD2|TRBJ2-3|many
CASSTGAGGSDTQYF
TGTGCCAGCAGTACCGGAGCGGGAGGATCAGATACGCAGTATTTT
>TRBV4-1|NA|TRBJ2-3|NA
CASSHPTHTDTQYF
TGCGCCAGCAGCCATCCTACACACACAGATACGCAGTATTTT
>TRBV19|NA|TRBJ1-1|NA
CASSITGGYTEAFF
TGTGCCAGTAGTATAACGGGGGGGTACACTGAAGCTTTCTTT
>TRBV11-2|TRBD1|TRBJ1-2|few
CASKQGARDGYTF
TGTGCCAGCAAACAGGGGGCGCGGGATGGCTACACCTTC
>TRBV6-1|TRBD1|TRBJ2-1|many
CASSWTGMRYNEQFF
TGTGCCAGCAGTTGGACAGGGATGCGGTACAATGAGCAGTTCTTC
>TRBV24-1|NA|TRBJ1-1|NA
CATSRPGTTEAFF
TGTGCCACCAGCCGCCCAGGGACCACTGAAGCTTTCTTT
>TRBV7-2|NA|TRBJ1-3|few
CASSKVATGTQNTIYF
TGTGCCAGCAGTAAAGTTGCGACCGGGACACAAAACACCATATATTTT
>TRBV19|TRBD2|TRBJ2-3|few
CASSMAGSGRVRDTQYF
TGTGCCAGCAGCATGGCGGGTAGCGGGAGGGTTAGAGATACGCAGTATTTT
>TRBV29-1|NA|TRBJ2-1|few
CSVVVQHNEQFF
TGCAGCGTTGTGGTTCAGCACAATGAGCAGTTCTTC
>TRBV24-1|NA|TRBJ2-5|many
CATSDLWTPETQYF
TGTGCCACCAGTGATTTGTGGACACCAGAGACCCAGTACTTC
>TRBV7-9|NA|TRBJ1-1|many
CASSFWREGNTEAFF
TGTGCCAGCAGCTTTTGGCGGGAGGGAAACACTGAAGCTTTCTTT
>TRBV27|NA|TRBJ2-3|NA
CASSLFTSSTDTQYF
TGTGCCAGCAGTTTATTCACCTCTAGCACAGATACGCAGTATTTT
>TRBV4-3|TRBD1|TRBJ2-1|NA
CASSQEGQGGDEQFF
TGCGCCAGCAGCCAAGAGGGACAGGGGGGAGATGAGCAGTTCTTC
>TRBV19|NA|TRBJ2-7|NA
CASSIEGNEQYF
TGTGCCAGTAGTATCGAGGGGAACGAGCAGTACTTC
>TRBV10-3|TRBD2|TRBJ2-1|NA
CAISEGLAGPYNEQFF
TGTGCCATCAGTGAGGGACTAGCGGGACCCTACAATGAGCAGTTCTTC
>TRBV6-2/TRBV6-3|NA|TRBJ2-7|few
CASSSPEIYEQYF
TGTGCCAGCAGTTCTCCTGAGATCTACGAGCAGTACTTC
>TRBV2|TRBD2|TRBJ2-7|NA
CAINGGTSGRNEQYF
TGTGCCATCAACGGGGGGACTAGCGGGAGAAACGAGCAGTACTTC
>TRBV27|NA|TRBJ2-7|NA
CASIAGQGSYEQYF
TGTGCCAGCATTGCGGGTCAGGGCTCCTACGAGCAGTACTTC
>TRBV19|NA|TRBJ1-5|NA
CASRGRGDYNQPQHF
TGTGCCAGTAGGGGGAGGGGGGACTACAATCAGCCCCAGCATTTT
>TRBV9|TRBD1|TRBJ2-7|many
CASSVAGTGPYEQYF
TGTGCCAGCAGCGTCGCCGGGACAGGCCCCTACGAGCAGTACTTC
>TRBV20-1|TRBD1|TRBJ1-5|NA
CSARPGQANQPQHF
TGCAGTGCTAGACCGGGACAGGCTAATCAGCCCCAGCATTTT
>TRBV7-7|NA|TRBJ2-1|few
CASSPRQGRSGEQFF
TGTGCTAGCAGCCCGCGCCAGGGTCGGTCGGGTGAGCAGTTCTTC
>TRBV27|NA|TRBJ1-5|NA
CASSSGGVGNQPQHF
TGTGCCAGCAGTTCCGGCGGGGTTGGCAATCAGCCCCAGCATTTT
>TRBV3-1|TRBD2|TRBJ2-7|NA
CASSQEGLAGGPGEQYF
TGTGCCAGCAGCCAAGAGGGACTAGCGGGAGGGCCCGGTGAGCAGTACTTC
>TRBV11-3|TRBD1|TRBJ2-1|few
CASSPPGTGYNEQFF
TGTGCCAGCAGCCCACCCGGGACAGGTTACAATGAGCAGTTCTTC
>TRBV4-3|NA|TRBJ2-4|NA
CASSQDLRGVKNIQYF
TGCGCCAGCAGCCAAGATCTGAGAGGGGTAAAGAACATTCAGTACTTC
>TRBV24-1|NA|TRBJ2-3|once
CATSDGALRGTDTQYF
TGTGCCACCAGTGATGGTGCCCTCAGGGGCACAGATACGCAGTATTTT